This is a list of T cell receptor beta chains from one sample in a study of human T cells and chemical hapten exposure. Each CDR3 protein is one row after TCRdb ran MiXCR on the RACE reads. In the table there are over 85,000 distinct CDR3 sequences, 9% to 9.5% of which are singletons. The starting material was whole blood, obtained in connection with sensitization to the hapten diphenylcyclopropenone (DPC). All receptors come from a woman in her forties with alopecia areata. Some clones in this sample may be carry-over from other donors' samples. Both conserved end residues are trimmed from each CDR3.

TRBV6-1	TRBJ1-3	ASSEVPSGSGNTIY
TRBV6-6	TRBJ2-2	ASVDSNTGELF
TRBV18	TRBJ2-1	ASSGLAGGDEQF
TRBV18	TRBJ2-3	ASSPLGGSKDTQY
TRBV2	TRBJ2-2	ASSVGAASTGELF
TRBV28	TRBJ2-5	ASSFGPQETQY
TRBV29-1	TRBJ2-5	SVEQVQETQY
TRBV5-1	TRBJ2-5	ASSLVEAAQETQY
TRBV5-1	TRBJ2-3	ASSLPGTSGSTDTQY
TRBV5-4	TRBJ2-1	ASRNRLAGRNEQF
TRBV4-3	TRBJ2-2	ASSQGYSFYGELF
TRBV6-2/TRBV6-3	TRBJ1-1	ASNEVGQGVTEAF
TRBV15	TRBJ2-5	ATSRDRGSETQY
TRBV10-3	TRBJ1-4	AIRQGADEKLF
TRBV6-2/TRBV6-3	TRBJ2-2	ASSYRGGSTGELF
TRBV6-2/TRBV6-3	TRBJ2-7	ASSDRLAGGYEQY
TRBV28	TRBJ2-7	ASKRLAGVTHEQY
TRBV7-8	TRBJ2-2	ASSLLGQDYTGELF
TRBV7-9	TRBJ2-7	ASSYGRSSYEQY
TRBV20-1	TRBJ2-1	SASPHDSSGRAEQF
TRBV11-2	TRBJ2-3	ASLRLTDTQY
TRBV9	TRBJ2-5	ASSPGTSLFQETQY
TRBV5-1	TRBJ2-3	ASRQTDTQY
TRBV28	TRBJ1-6	ASSLRADYSPLH
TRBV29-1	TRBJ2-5	SAKTGFQETQY
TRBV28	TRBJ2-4	ASSPGQGGNIQY
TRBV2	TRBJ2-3	ASSAVGGSTDTQY
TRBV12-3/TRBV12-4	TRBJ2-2	ASRPRDRRDTGELF
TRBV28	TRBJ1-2	ASTPIIDYGYT
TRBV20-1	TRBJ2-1	SARVPGLAGGGYNEQF
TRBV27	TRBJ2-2	ASSRRPPGQLTGELF
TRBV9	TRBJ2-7	ASSVGLAGGLSYEQY
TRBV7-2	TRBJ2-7	ASSSQTGAYEQY
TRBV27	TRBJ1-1	ASSYRGSLYTEAF
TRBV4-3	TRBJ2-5	ASSQDLDQETQY
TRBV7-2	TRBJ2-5	AIEGGLQETQY
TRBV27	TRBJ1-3	ASSPSWEPGNTIY
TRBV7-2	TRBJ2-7	ASSLGGPAYEQY
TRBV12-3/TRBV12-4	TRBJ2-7	ASRGLAEGYEQY
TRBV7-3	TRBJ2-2	ASSPGQTGELF
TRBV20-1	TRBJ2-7	SGLAGVLSYEQY
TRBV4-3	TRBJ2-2	ASSHDYSGSRTGELF
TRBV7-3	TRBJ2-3	ASSQRIGDTQY
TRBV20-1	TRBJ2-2	SALAGRTGELF
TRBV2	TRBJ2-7	ASKGGYEQY
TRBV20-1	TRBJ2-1	SADRTGDSYNEQF
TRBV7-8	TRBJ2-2	ASSLDYYEGPNTGELF
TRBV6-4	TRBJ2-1	ASSDSRGFGEQF
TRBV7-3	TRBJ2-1	ASSPRTSGYNEQF
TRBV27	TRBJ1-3	ASSLIASGSGNTIY
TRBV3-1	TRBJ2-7	ASSQRGYDYEQY
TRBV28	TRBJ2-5	ASREHSKTQY
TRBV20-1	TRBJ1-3	SARNPGNTIY
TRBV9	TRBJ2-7	ASSVEGTSSYEQY
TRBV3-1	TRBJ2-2	ASSQQGAYPNTGELF
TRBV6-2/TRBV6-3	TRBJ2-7	ASSPRQGAYEQY
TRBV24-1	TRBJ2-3	ATSDPAAISSTDTQY
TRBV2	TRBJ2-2	ASSGLFTGELF
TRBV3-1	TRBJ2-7	ASSQETVWYEQY